The 32 T cell receptor beta chains below were found in one sample sequenced in a study of blood T cells in healthy people across ages. Combining a sample-barcoded 5' primer with a J-beta primer mix, a second PCR ran for roughly 7 to 12 cycles. TCRdb itself ran the 5' RACE reads through MiXCR, one entry per CDR3 protein. The sample has hundreds of thousands of distinct CDR3 sequences, around a fifth seen once. Sequenced input: blood. The receptors shown here come from a man aged 70 or older in good health.

Regarding this clonotype: At one of its ends the junction is not consistent with the germline gene, which may arise from a read error. The chain employs TRBV20-1 and TRBJ2-7, with D unresolved. The CDR3 spans 14 residues. Germline V gene data show CDR1 as DFQATT and CDR2 as SNEGSKA (reference sequence). The chain's CDR3 is CRAREDAPTYGQYF. In DNA, the CDR3 is TGCAGGGCTAGAGAAGACGCTCCCACCTACGGGCAGTACTTC.

The chain is built from TRBV15 and TRBJ2-1; D could derive from TRBD1 or TRBD2 (5 bases each). Germline assignment: CDR1 LNHNV and CDR2 YYDKDF (reference sequence). The CDR3 sequence is 13 residues long. The V end was cut by 3 bases, the J end by 9 bases, with 12 bases between. CDR3 coding DNA: TGTGCCACCAGCAGTCAATGGGACCGTGAGCAGTTCTTC. This sequence encodes CATSSQWDREQFF.

This chain links TRBV10-3 with TRBJ1-1; perhaps TRBD1 as D (5 bases). Trimming pared 10 bases from V and 2 bases from J, leaving 11 bases between. Germline lookup yields CDR1 ENHRY and CDR2 SYGVKD. There are 12 residues in the CDR3. The CDR3 region is CATQQVNTEAFF. The CDR3 nucleotides are TGTGCCACGCAACAGGTAAACACTGAAGCTTTCTTT.

The genes are TRBV24-1 and TRBJ2-5; 8 nucleotides line up with TRBD1. Matching the DNA end better, TRBJ2-1 makes the J call doubtful. Per germline, CDR1 KGHDR and CDR2 SFDVKD. There are 16 residues in the CDR3. The CDR3 DNA reads TGTGCCACCAGTGATTTGACTAGGACAGGGAGGAATGAGCAGTTCTTC. Residues: CATSDLTRTGRNEQFF.

This clonotype was counted only a few times. The chain is built from TRBV5-1 and TRBJ2-1; 10 positions match TRBD2. The germline CDR1 and CDR2 sequences are SGHRS and YFSETQ. The CDR3 is 18 amino acids. After removal of 5 bases from V and 5 bases from J, the junction contained 16 bases not matched to a gene. CDR3 sequence reads: CASSLSSGRYPRDNEQFF. For the CDR3, the DNA is TGCGCCAGCAGTTTGTCTAGCGGGAGATATCCCCGTGACAATGAGCAGTTCTTC. Variable domain in full (rest from reference TRBV5-1 and TRBJ2-1): KAGVTQTPRYLIKTRGQQVTLSCSPISGHRSVSWYQQTPGQGLQFLFEYFSETQRNKGNFPGRFSGRQFSNSRSEMNVSTLELGDSALYLCASSLSSGRYPRDNEQFFGPGTRLTVL.

Points on this clonotype: Germline is not matched at one junction end, which may reflect a read error. The CDR3 region has the DNA TGCAGTGCTAGACGGATGCTAGCCAAAACCATTCAGTACTTC. It encodes CSARRMLAKTIQYF. The chain uses TRBV20-1 and TRBJ2-4; TRBD2 is a possible D gene (5 bases). The germline V gene encodes CDR1 DFQATT and CDR2 SNEGSKA (reference sequence). CDR3 size: 14 residues.

In its sample, this clonotype was seen many times. V usage is TRBV13 and J usage is TRBJ2-1; TRBD1 is a possible D gene (5 bases). The CDR3 consists of 13 residues. Trimming took off 8 bases at V and 0 bases at J, with 8 bases between the two ends. Looked up from germline, CDR1 is PRHDT and CDR2 is FYEKMQ (reference sequence). The CDR3 sequence: CASRQSSYNEQFF. CDR3 bases: TGTGCCAGCCGACAGAGCTCCTACAATGAGCAGTTCTTC.

This chain connects TRBV29-1 to TRBJ1-2; TRBD1 agrees at 9 bases. Losses at the gene ends were 4 bases for V and 0 bases for J; bases not matched to a gene: 6. This CDR3 has 15 amino acids. Germline-derived CDR1 and CDR2 are SQVTM and ANQGSEA. DNA for the CDR3: TGCAGCGTTGGTAGCGGGACAGGGTCTAACTATGGCTACACCTTC. Its protein is CSVGSGTGSNYGYTF.

The V call is TRBV15, the J call TRBJ2-3, with 9 nucleotides matching TRBD2. The J segment lost 6 bases and the V segment lost 0 bases, leaving 7 bases of the junction unmatched. This CDR3 has 16 amino acids. Germline CDR1 LNHNV, CDR2 YYDKDF (reference sequence). DNA of the CDR3: TGTGCCACCAGCAGAGAATTAGCGGGAGAGGTGGATACGCAGTATTTT. Its translation is CATSRELAGEVDTQYF.

This clonotype came up a few times. This chain links TRBV10-3 with TRBJ2-5, with a tentative D call TRBD1 (6 bases). Trimming cost V 0 bases and J 5 bases, with 13 bases left between them. From germline, CDR1 is ENHRY and CDR2 SYGVKD. CDR3 length: 15 amino acids. CDR3 sequence: CAISESSVQGETQYF. DNA for the CDR3: TGTGCCATCAGTGAGTCATCGGTGCAGGGGGAGACCCAGTACTTC.

This clonotype has just a few counts. The V and J genes are TRBV6-5 and TRBJ2-5, with D unclear. The V and J ends lost 8 bases and 1 base respectively, with 11 bases between them. The germline V gene has CDR1 MNHEY and CDR2 SVGAGI. CDR3 length: 13 amino acids. The CDR3 is CASGNELQETQYF. The CDR3 DNA sequence: TGTGCCAGCGGGAACGAGCTCCAAGAGACCCAGTACTTC.

This clonotype was seen more than once but under ten times. V usage is TRBV7-3 and J usage is TRBJ2-3; weak D call: TRBD2 (7 bases). There are 18 residues in the CDR3. Trimming took off 5 bases at V and 0 bases at J, with 21 bases between the two ends. CDR1 is SGHTA and CDR2 is FQGTGA in the germline V gene. The CDR3 nucleotides are TGTGCCAGCAGCCTTTGGGGGCGGGGGCCTGCTAGCACAGATACGCAGTATTTT. Protein product: CASSLWGRGPASTDTQYF.

There are many counts of this clonotype. V gene TRBV12-5 combines with J gene TRBJ2-5; no firm D call. The germline gives CDR1 LGHNT, CDR2 FRNRAP. CDR3 size: 11 residues. V was clipped by 1 base and J by 7 bases, with 4 bases between them. The CDR3 reads CASGLGGTQYF. The CDR3 coding sequence is TGTGCTAGTGGTTTGGGAGGGACCCAGTACTTC.

V usage is TRBV12-3 or TRBV12-4 and J usage is TRBJ2-1, with D possibly TRBD2 on 6 matching bases. The CDR3 spans 14 residues. V was clipped by 6 bases and J by 6 bases, with 15 bases between them. Written as DNA, the CDR3 is TGTGCCAGCAGCCCGAACCTAGCGTCCAATGAGCAGTTCTTC. Translating it yields CASSPNLASNEQFF.

A few counts support this clonotype. The rearrangement uses TRBV20-1 and TRBJ2-7; D is possibly TRBD1 (6 bases). The CDR3 length is 16 residues. The germline gives CDR1 DFQATT, CDR2 SNEGSKA (reference sequence). The V end was cut by 5 bases, the J end by 4 bases, with 24 bases between. The CDR3, as DNA: TGCAGTGCTCCTGCCCTAACAGGGTTCGGGTCGTACGAGCAGTACTTC. Its protein product is CSAPALTGFGSYEQYF.

The chain recombines TRBV12-3 or TRBV12-4 with TRBJ1-1, with 8 bases that match TRBD1. The CDR3 contains 17 residues. V was pared by 6 bases and J by 3 bases, with 15 bases of the junction left unmatched. CDR3 bases: TGTGCCAGCAGGCCTCGGGACAGGTATGGAAGGGACACTGAAGCTTTCTTT. This encodes CASRPRDRYGRDTEAFF.

The V call is TRBV14, the J call TRBJ2-1, with 7 positions matching TRBD1. Germline assignment: CDR1 SGHDN and CDR2 FVKESK. V lost 1 base to trimming and J lost 2 bases; unmatched junction nucleotides: 2. The CDR3 is 15 amino acids. CDR3 protein: CASSQGGTAYNEQFF. CDR3 nucleotide sequence: TGTGCCAGCAGCCAAGGAGGGACAGCCTACAATGAGCAGTTCTTC.

This clonotype has more than one count but fewer than ten. The gene calls are TRBV5-1 and TRBJ2-3, with 13 bases lining up with TRBD2. The CDR3 has 17 amino acids. J gave up 2 bases and V 4 bases, and 7 bases lay outside the gene matches. Germline V gene data show CDR1 as SGHRS and CDR2 as YFSETQ. The CDR3 protein is CASSQGTSGVITDTQYF. In DNA form, the CDR3 reads TGCGCCAGCAGCCAAGGGACTAGCGGGGTTATCACAGATACGCAGTATTTT. The complete variable domain, with remaining parts taken from reference TRBV5-1 and TRBJ2-3, reads KAGVTQTPRYLIKTRGQQVTLSCSPISGHRSVSWYQQTPGQGLQFLFEYFSETQRNKGNFPGRFSGRQFSNSRSEMNVSTLELGDSALYLCASSQGTSGVITDTQYFGPGTRLTVL.

Many counts were recorded for this clonotype. The chain is built from TRBV5-1 and TRBJ2-7; TRBD1 matches 8 bases. Germline V lookup: CDR1 SGHRS, CDR2 YFSETQ. Losses at the gene ends were 1 base for V and 6 bases for J; bases not matched to a gene: 12. CDR3 size: 16 residues. The CDR3 protein is CASSLLDQGASGEQYF. The CDR3 DNA follows: TGCGCCAGCAGCTTGCTTGATCAGGGGGCCTCTGGCGAGCAGTACTTC.

This chain uses TRBV19 with TRBJ2-5; D not resolved. There are 14 residues in the CDR3. Trimming left V 0 bases short and J 1 base short, with 6 bases between. Germline V gives CDR1 LNHDA, CDR2 SQIVND (reference sequence). This chain's CDR3 is CASSIDTSQETQYF. The CDR3 DNA follows: TGTGCCAGTAGTATAGATACCAGCCAAGAGACCCAGTACTTC.

The rearrangement links TRBV7-9 to TRBJ2-5; D is unclear. Germline V gene lookup returns CDR1 SEHNR and CDR2 FQNEAQ (reference sequence). The CDR3 has 12 amino acids. Trimming removed 5 bases at V and 5 bases at J, with 9 bases between. This chain's CDR3 is CASSPLWETQYF. As DNA, the CDR3 is TGTGCCAGCAGCCCCCTATGGGAGACCCAGTACTTC.

This clonotype came up many times. V is TRBV13 and J is TRBJ2-5; 11 bases line up with TRBD2. After removal of 5 bases from V and 0 bases from J, the junction contained 5 bases not matched to a gene. Per the germline V gene, CDR1 is PRHDT and CDR2 is FYEKMQ (reference sequence). The CDR3 spans 16 residues. This CDR3 reads CASSKRTSGYQETQYF. In DNA, the CDR3 is TGTGCCAGCAGCAAAAGGACTAGCGGGTACCAAGAGACCCAGTACTTC.

J is TRBJ2-5 and V is TRBV29-1; TRBD2 matches 7 bases. In germline, CDR1 is SQVTM, CDR2 ANQGSEA. This CDR3 is built from 12 residues. Trimming removed 4 bases from V and 7 bases from J; junction bases left unmatched: 6. CDR3 DNA sequence: TGCAGCGTTGTTGCGGGGGTAGGGACCCAGTACTTC. It translates to CSVVAGVGTQYF.

This clonotype has a handful of counts. CDR3 amino acids: CASSQVGAGVEKLFF. The CDR3 coding sequence is TGTGCCAGCAGCCAAGTTGGTGCAGGGGTTGAAAAACTGTTTTTT. The chain combines TRBV14 with TRBJ1-4; weak D call: TRBD1 (6 bases). V was clipped by 1 base and J by 7 bases, with 13 bases between them. There are 15 residues in the CDR3. The germline V gene encodes CDR1 SGHDN and CDR2 FVKESK.

This clonotype has just a few counts. V is TRBV20-1 and J is TRBJ2-1; 9 positions agree with TRBD2. The closer fit of TRBJ2-7 to the DNA end suggests the J call may be wrong. The CDR3 has 16 residues. In germline, CDR1 is DFQATT, CDR2 SNEGSKA (reference sequence). The DNA for the CDR3 is TGCAGTGCTAGAGATACCCGGGGTAGCGGGAGTCACGAGCAGTACTTC. This codes for CSARDTRGSGSHEQYF.

The rearrangement links TRBV20-1 to TRBJ1-2; possibly TRBD1 for D (6 bases). V lost 1 base, J lost 10 bases, and 13 bases lay in between. The CDR3 has 12 amino acids. The germline V gene has CDR1 DFQATT and CDR2 SNEGSKA (reference sequence). DNA of the CDR3: TGCAGTGCTAGAGTAAAAACAGGGTCCTACACCTTC. Translation: CSARVKTGSYTF.

This clonotype was counted only a few times. The chain is built from TRBV6-1 and TRBJ2-7, with TRBD1 matching 12 bases. The CDR3 is 17 amino acids. Germline CDR1 MNHNS, CDR2 SASEGT. V gave up 0 bases and J gave up 8 bases; unmatched junction bases: 11. The CDR3 sequence is CASSEAQGQGAFVKQYF. DNA of the CDR3: TGTGCCAGCAGTGAAGCCCAGGGACAGGGGGCTTTCGTGAAGCAGTACTTC.

This clonotype was picked up many times. The V gene is TRBV24-1, the J gene TRBJ1-4, with no clear D. CDR3 length: 15 residues. Trimming pared 3 bases from V and 0 bases from J, leaving 7 bases between. Germline-derived CDR1 and CDR2 are KGHDR and SFDVKD. The CDR3 DNA is TGTGCCACCAGTGATACAGCCACAACTAATGAAAAACTGTTTTTT. This gives the protein CATSDTATTNEKLFF.

This clonotype was seen a handful of times. The chain employs TRBV12-3 or TRBV12-4 and TRBJ1-2; D is unclear. V lost 3 bases and J lost 5, with 7 bases in between. The length of the CDR3 is 12 residues. CDR3 region: CASSFEAYGYTF. The CDR3 nucleotides read TGTGCCAGCAGTTTCGAAGCTTATGGCTACACCTTC.

Only a few counts were recorded for this clonotype. Since a much larger clone is just one base distant, this may be a read error. V and J are TRBV29-1 and TRBJ2-6, with D unclear. CDR3 size: 12 residues. Trimming shortened V by 5 bases and J by 0 bases, and 2 bases separated the two germline ends. CDR1 SQVTM and CDR2 ANQGSEA come from the germline V gene. The CDR3 DNA follows: TGCAGCGTTATCTCTGGGGCCAACGTCCTGACTTTC. Translating gives CSVISGANVLTF.

This clonotype has just a few counts. This chain joins TRBV20-1 and TRBJ1-1; D is possibly TRBD1 (5 bases). Germline-derived CDR1 and CDR2 are DFQATT and SNEGSKA (reference sequence). Trimming took 1 base from V and 1 from J, leaving 10 bases between them. This CDR3 is 14 amino acids long. Here the CDR3 reads CSARAQGANTEAFF. DNA for the CDR3: TGCAGTGCTAGAGCGCAGGGCGCGAACACTGAAGCTTTCTTT.

The CDR3 DNA reads as TGCGCCAGCAGCCAGAGACTAGCGGGTTTAAACACCGGGGAGCTGTTTTTT. Translated, it gives CASSQRLAGLNTGELFF. V is TRBV4-1 and J is TRBJ2-2; 10 bases align to TRBD2. V was pared by 3 bases and J by 2 bases, with 6 bases of the junction left unmatched. Germline assignment: CDR1 MGHRA and CDR2 YSYEKL. The length of the CDR3 is 17 residues.